Described below is a single T cell receptor beta chain sequence and its context. Its antigen is still unknown. One junction end does not reproduce the germline sequence, and a read error may be involved. TCRB libraries came from RNA via three nested multiplex PCR rounds. MiXCR was run by TCRdb on the multiplex PCR reads, yielding one entry per CDR3 protein. The data hold tens of thousands of distinct CDR3 sequences, with around 55% observed a single time. Germline lookup yields CDR1 GTSNPN and CDR2 SVGIG (reference sequence). The CDR3 loop spans 16 amino acids. This sample was taken from a study of tumor-infiltrating lymphocytes in glioblastoma multiforme. Study outcomes and limitations: No surface-marker sorting into functional T cell subtypes was done. Unequal TCR RNA per T cell might skew measured clone sizes. TCR plus mutation findings rest on a single glioblastoma patient.

The receptor was derived from a male donor with glioblastoma. Sequencing was carried out using brain tumor tissue. The rearrangement joins TRBV30 to TRBJ2-6, with D possibly being TRBD2 (6 bases). In nucleotides, the CDR3 is TGTGCCTGGAGTGTTTTAGGTCCTCGCGGGGCCAACCTCCTGACTTTC. The encoded protein is CAWSVLGPRGANLLTF. The whole variable domain, remainder taken from reference TRBV30 and TRBJ2-6, is SQTIHQWPATLVQPVGSPLSLECTVEGTSNPNLYWYRQAAGRGLQLLFYSVGIGQISSEVPQNLSASRPQDRQFILSSKKLLLSDSGFYLCAWSVLGPRGANLLTFGAGSRLTVL.